One T cell receptor beta chain is described in this entry. The target of this receptor is not known. Nothing much larger sits one base from this clone, and base qualities are not available. These data originate in a study of cytomegalovirus exposure and HLA in healthy donors (dated by TCRdb to 2015 to 2018). Regarding the complete study: According to an earlier analysis of a few hundred of the donors, about 179 million T cells yielded roughly 110 million unique TCR beta sequences and about 300 Gb of sequence data. To study patterns of TCR occurrence, a later analysis re-analyzed previously published TCR beta repertoires from 666 donors and added high-resolution HLA genotyping. An earlier analysis of several hundred of the donors used high-throughput TCR beta sequencing to judge whether each TCR beta V gene segment behaved as functional or pseudogenic. A separate validation cohort of about 110 different subjects was used in addition to the roughly 670-subject first cohort. Among some 400 genotyped donors of the cohort, an average of roughly 230,000 unique TCR beta nucleotide sequences was sequenced per donor, of which about 18% were non-productive. The study profiled the T cell repertoires of hundreds of subjects by immunosequencing and related them to cytomegalovirus serostatus. Typing coverage differed by locus: A, B, C, DRB1 and DQB1 were typed in about 629-640 donors, DQA1 in 522, DPA1 in 600 to 610, and DPB1 in 400 to 480. Every repertoire in the discovery cohort had been generated on one and the same sequencing platform. The study was designed to test whether signatures of past pathogen exposure could be identified by cataloging public T cell receptors. To predict cytomegalovirus infection status, the study brought together high-throughput TCR immunosequencing, statistical association of individual TCRs with disease status, and machine learning. HLA typing included class I and class II loci at four-digit resolution. Donor age, sex, ethnicity and CMV serostatus were compiled together with the repertoire data. About 280 gigabases of sequencing data and tens of millions of unique TCR sequences were included in an early release covering about 600 HLA-typed donors. Because of strong linkage in the cohort, five DR-DQ haplotypes were treated as single units for association and clustering. Rather than drawing on any new phenotypic data, the later analysis identified candidate immune exposures from TCR beta sequences and the way those sequences occurred across donors. Of the approximately 400 genotyped donors, approximately 80% fell in the genetic ancestry cluster associated with self-reported Caucasian donors. Genome-wide SNP genotypes for about 65% of the roughly 670 donors were used in a later genetic analysis, which treated that subset as a discovery cohort.

The cohort was made up of under 800 healthy bone marrow donors. All cohort members were sampled while nominally healthy, although unrecorded immune exposures were likely present. The donor was CMV seropositive and belonged to the group of 250 to 350 seropositive cohort members. A peripheral blood sample was provided by each donor, and peripheral blood mononuclear cells were used for TCR beta sequencing. Genomic DNA extraction from the blood cell samples was performed with the Qiagen DNeasy Blood Extraction Kit. Receptor amplification or capture employed the immunoSEQ multiplex PCR assay. For the multiplex PCR, a mixture combining 60 forward primers for TCR Vbeta segments and 13 reverse primers for TCR Jbeta segments was used. A multiplex PCR assay on genomic DNA amplified the CDR3 region of rearranged TCR beta genes. The amplified TCR beta libraries were sequenced on the Illumina HiSeq System as 87-base-pair reads. The source study handled its data this way. A later analysis counted approximately 76 million unique TCR beta chains across the 500 to 850 repertoires, and about 10 million of these chains were shared by at least two donors. Raw reads were error-corrected and collapsed into unique sequences by a nearest-neighbor algorithm in which closely related sequences were merged to remove PCR and sequencing errors. V, D and J gene segments were assigned by aligning CDR3 sequences to IMGT reference sequences. For a sequence to be retained, a match of at least six nucleotides was required to both a V gene segment and a J gene segment. Rearrangements were called productive when the CDR3 lacked stop codons and stayed in frame with V and J; all others were non-productive. CDR3 was defined according to IMGT convention as the region running from the second conserved V-encoded cysteine to the conserved J-encoded phenylalanine. In an earlier analysis of more than 550 of the donors, sequences lacking an unambiguous match to a single V gene segment were excluded. In an earlier analysis of approximately 610 of the donors, V segments were called functional above 56.7% productive rearrangements and were called segregating when the between-donor standard deviation exceeded 5%. A statistical classification framework was built to diagnose cytomegalovirus status from the catalog of TCR beta chain sequences. A later analysis assigned V and J genes by comparing TCR nucleotide sequences with IMGT/GENE-DB human TR gene sequences. A later analysis assigned CDR3 sequences and most-parsimonious VDJ recombination scenarios with the TCRdist pipeline. In a later analysis, each TCR beta chain was defined by its CDR3 amino acid sequence together with its V-gene family, and reads without a unique V-gene family were excluded. To address suspected cross-contamination and a sequencing artifact, a later analysis removed over 500 highly shared, low-generation-probability nucleotide sequences. In a later analysis, a clonal expansion index for each public chain was calculated from normalized within-repertoire ranks of inferred template counts. Generation probabilities in a later analysis came from a VDJ recombination model fitted to out-of-frame rearrangements, and those results were checked against IGoR. Hypergeometric tests were used in a later analysis to score TCR-TCR, TCR-HLA and TCR-CMV co-occurrence, with a repertoire-size bias correction applied to the TCR pairs. A later analysis estimated false discovery rates by permuting HLA or CMV assignments 20 times. In a later analysis, co-occurring TCRs were grouped using DBSCAN, and TCRdist sequence similarity was added for clustering within HLA-allele-positive subsets. For co-occurrence clustering, repertoires with fewer than 30,000 or more than 120,000 public chains were excluded, along with four to six repertoires with anomalous nucleotide sharing. In TCRdb, the immuneACCESS table is reduced to in-frame sequences with V and J assigned. These tables do not hold every clone; where another copy was compared, an unresolved V gene accounts for under half, and the others remain unexplained. The V and J calls and clone size come from that table; D and trimming were worked out from the DNA. Within this sample are under 250,000 clones, with 82% of them counted one time only. The ten largest clonotypes hold nearly 6% of the sample.

Trimmed from V: 4 bases; trimmed from J: 4 bases; junction bases lacking a gene match: 10. From cysteine to phenylalanine, the CDR3 is 17 amino acids long. The entry retains the CDR3 DNA only, 51 bases that are in frame from base 1. For CDR1 and CDR2, the germline V gene lists MGHRA and YSYEKL. Points the paper makes about the study in general: Compared with equally common non-associated chains, HLA-associated TCR beta chains in a later analysis were more clonally expanded and had lower generation probabilities. A later analysis found that most CMV-associated TCR beta chains appeared HLA-restricted, with HLA associations seemingly driven largely by CMV exposure. The cohort was sequenced for TCR beta chains only, and without alpha or paired-chain data the features that could be detected were limited. Immune exposure information for the cohort was limited to CMV serostatus. In a later analysis, TCR association rates were found to vary across HLA loci, with the most associated TCRs seen for DRB1 alleles and the fewest for HLA-C alleles. Across donors, most TCR sequences were observed very rarely, whereas some public TCRs were present in many individuals. In the study, about 150 TCR beta chains were listed as associated with cytomegalovirus. A further reported finding was that TCR beta sequences accurately predicted the HLA-A and HLA-B alleles for most subjects in the first cohort. A group of highly shared sequence variants was considered likely to be a technical artifact of the sequencing pipeline. Some IMGT-functional V segments, including TRBV6-2 and TRBV6-3, could not be distinguished by the 87-base-pair reads and were therefore excluded. The authors suggested that the approach could potentially be generalized to other disease states and immunological phenotypes. Presence/absence analyses assumed roughly uniform sequencing depth across donors, an assumption that may not hold. In a later genetic analysis, a missense DCLRE1C variant was associated with V-gene and J-gene trimming of TCR beta chains, and the association was replicated in an independent cohort. In vitro tests confirmed that a few of the cytomegalovirus-associated TCR beta chains recognize cytomegalovirus antigens. Assigning TCR associations to individual alleles was difficult when HLA alleles, especially DR and DQ, strongly co-occurred. Several of the top co-occurrence clusters appeared to be linked to parvovirus B19, influenza, CMV and Epstein-Barr virus, according to a later analysis. Because HLA typing was missing for some donors at each locus, association tests included only the typed subset. Compared with the roughly 700-donor mean, donors in an Asian-associated ancestry cluster had fewer N-insertions in productive TCRs, according to a later genetic analysis. Correlated functional status among segregating V segments might reflect linkage disequilibrium, but an unknown experimental factor could not be ruled out. Specific HLA alleles were associated with 15,000 to 20,000 TCR beta sequences at a false discovery rate of 0.05 in a later analysis. Cytomegalovirus status was reported to be diagnosed by the classifier with high specificity and sensitivity in both the original and validation cohorts. The earlier analysis of approximately 540 of the donors excluded roughly 16 rarely observed V segments, including chromosome 9 orphons, because counts were too low. An earlier analysis of several hundred of the donors showed that most TCR beta V segments appeared in productive rearrangements either about 87% or about 30% of the time, which broadly matched IMGT annotations.

Material for sequencing was PBMCs. This receptor was identified in a man aged 35-49 years in good health and CMV-seropositive. The sequence joins TRBV4-1 to TRBJ2-3, with 11 bases matching TRBD1. The sequenced DNA: TGCGCCAGCAGCCCTTCCCCCGGGACAGGGGGTGCAGATACGCAGTATTTT. The encoded protein is CASSPSPGTGGADTQYF.